The clone carrying this T cell receptor (beta chain) was picked up a small number of times. The data were taken from a study of T cell repertoires in cytomegalovirus infection. MiXCR, run by TCRdb on the reads, gives a single entry per CDR3 protein. Seen here are just over 150,000 distinct CDR3 sequences, around 24% observed once, and the top ten hold around 9.9%. The CDR3 is made up of 12 amino acids. Deletions cut 10 bases from V and 0 bases from J, with 7 bases between. The germline gives CDR1 LNHDA, CDR2 SQIVND (reference sequence). The genes are TRBV19 and TRBJ2-1; no firm D call. This receptor was taken from a human donor in good health (CMV status not recorded). Some clones in this sample may be carry-over from other donors' samples. Sequencing used PBMCs. The CDR3 coding sequence is TGTGCCACCCTCAGCTCCTACAATGAGCAGTTCTTC. The encoded protein is CATLSSYNEQFF.